A single sample gave rise to the 21 T cell receptor beta chains below, sequenced in a study of T cells after yellow fever vaccination (dated by TCRdb to about 2019). The protocol used for the library was 5' RACE. Data came from an Illumina HiSeq 2500. Through fastp at Q25 and MiXCR, TCRdb rebuilt clones from the public reads, retaining in-frame beta chains. Under each unique CDR3 protein, matching rows form one entry showing the most common genes and DNA. This sample comprises under 600,000 distinct CDR3 sequences, about 14% of them detected only once. Together, the top ten hold roughly 13% of the sample. This specimen's treatment or condition label, interpreted: live attenuated yellow fever vaccine strain. Here the sequenced sample was PBMCs, taken on the day of the yellow fever booster vaccination. The receptors shown here come from a man aged 25-45 years who received the YFV17D yellow fever vaccine.

The chain carries TRBV7-9 and TRBJ1-6; D unclear. This CDR3 has 14 amino acids. V lost 4 bases and J 5 bases, leaving 9 bases between the germline ends. Germline CDR1 SEHNR, CDR2 FQNEAQ (reference sequence). CDR3 residues: CASSSAVDNSPLHF. The DNA of the CDR3 is TGTGCCAGCAGCTCTGCAGTTGATAATTCACCCCTCCACTTT.

This clonotype was seen only a few times. The chain recombines TRBV3-1 with TRBJ2-1; D is uncertain. Trimming left V 0 bases short and J 6 bases short, with 9 bases between. Germline V gene lookup returns CDR1 LGHDT and CDR2 YNNKEL (reference sequence). This CDR3 has 14 residues. CDR3 in amino acids: CASSQDPGSNEQFF. The CDR3 DNA reads TGTGCCAGCAGCCAAGATCCGGGCAGCAATGAGCAGTTCTTC.

In its sample, this clonotype was seen a few times. The chain uses TRBV7-9 and TRBJ2-7, with no clear D. Germline V lookup: CDR1 SEHNR, CDR2 FQNEAQ (reference sequence). The CDR3 sequence is 12 residues long. The V and J ends lost 3 bases and 5 bases respectively, with 8 bases between them. For the CDR3, the DNA is TGTGCCAGCAGCTTCTCGGGCCACGAGCAGTACTTC. This codes for CASSFSGHEQYF.

This clonotype has more than one count but fewer than ten. V usage is TRBV7-2 and J usage is TRBJ2-1, with D possibly TRBD1 on 6 matching bases. The CDR3 spans 15 residues. V was clipped by 5 bases and J by 1 base, with 12 bases between them. The V gene's germline CDR1 is SGHTA and CDR2 FQGNSA. Written as DNA, the CDR3 is TGTGCCAGCAGCCTTGATACAGGGTCCTACAATGAGCAGTTCTTC. Translated: CASSLDTGSYNEQFF. Variable domain in full (rest from reference TRBV7-2 and TRBJ2-1): GAGVSQSPSNKVTEKGKDVELRCDPISGHTALYWYRQSLGQGLEFLIYFQGNSAPDKSGLPSDRFSAERTGGSVSTLTIQRTQQEDSAVYLCASSLDTGSYNEQFFGPGTRLTVL.

The table lists this clonotype with a few counts. The chain couples TRBV19 to TRBJ1-1; possible D gene TRBD1, 6 bases. This CDR3 region has 18 residues. Trimming cost V 3 bases and J 0 bases, with 20 bases left between them. Germline values: CDR1 LNHDA, CDR2 SQIVND (reference sequence). In DNA form, the CDR3 reads TGTGCCAGTAGTATCGACAGGCCAAATCCCCTCTTGAACACTGAAGCTTTCTTT. Residues: CASSIDRPNPLLNTEAFF. The complete variable domain, with remaining parts taken from reference TRBV19 and TRBJ1-1, reads DGGITQSPKYLFRKEGQNVTLSCEQNLNHDAMYWYRQDPGQGLRLIYYSQIVNDFQKGDIAEGYSVSREKKESFPLTVTSAQKNPTAFYLCASSIDRPNPLLNTEAFFGQGTRLTVV.

The chain carries TRBV3-1 and TRBJ2-7; D is unresolved. There are 14 residues in the CDR3. The V end was cut by 1 base, the J end by 1 base, with 8 bases between. Germline assignment: CDR1 LGHDT and CDR2 YNNKEL (reference sequence). The CDR3 is CASSQVSGSYEQYF. Here the CDR3 DNA reads TGTGCCAGCAGCCAAGTCTCGGGTTCCTACGAGCAGTACTTC.

The J gene is TRBJ2-1, the V gene TRBV11-2, with a tentative D call TRBD2 (6 bases). Germline CDR1 SGHAT, CDR2 FQNNGV. This CDR3 region has 20 residues. The V end was cut by 2 bases, the J end by 0 bases, with 23 bases between. CDR3 DNA: TGTGCCAGCAGCTTACAAGGGTATGCGGAACGGGAGTCCTCCTACAATGAGCAGTTCTTC. Translating gives CASSLQGYAERESSYNEQFF.

This clonotype was seen a few times. The chain couples TRBV19 to TRBJ2-5; TRBD1 aligns across 10 bases. Trimming cost V 6 bases and J 5 bases; bases outside gene matches: 9. Germline V gene sequence: CDR1 LNHDA, CDR2 SQIVND (reference sequence). The CDR3 is 15 amino acids. CDR3 coding DNA: TGTGCCAGTAGCTTGGGACAGGGGATTGTGGAGACCCAGTACTTC. It yields the protein CASSLGQGIVETQYF.

In this sample, this clonotype turned up a few times. This chain uses TRBV20-1 with TRBJ2-5; 7 bases are a match to TRBD1. V gave up 7 bases and J gave up 4 bases; unmatched junction bases: 9. Looked up from germline, CDR1 is DFQATT and CDR2 is SNEGSKA (reference sequence). The length of the CDR3 is 13 residues. The CDR3 reads CSGGTGVPETQYF. The CDR3 DNA follows: TGCAGTGGCGGCACAGGGGTCCCAGAGACCCAGTACTTC.

A few counts support this clonotype. This chain connects TRBV4-3 to TRBJ2-1; the D gene is possibly TRBD2 (5 bases). Germline assignment: CDR1 LGHNA and CDR2 YSLEER. This CDR3 region has 15 residues. V was clipped by 1 base and J by 7 bases, with 14 bases between them. The CDR3 here is CASSQVTGRRNEQFF. CDR3 sequence (DNA): TGCGCCAGCAGCCAAGTTACGGGCCGGAGGAATGAGCAGTTCTTC.

About this clonotype: Just one base apart from a much larger clone, this may be a read error. The chain employs TRBV4-3 and TRBJ2-2, with D perhaps assigned TRBD1 or TRBD2 (5 bases each). The V gene lost 0 bases and the J gene lost 7 bases, with 15 bases spanning the gap. This CDR3 spans 16 amino acids. Germline assignment: CDR1 LGHNA and CDR2 YSLEER. The CDR3 coding sequence is TGCGCCAGCAGCCAAGAATGGGGGTATTTGCTCGGGGAGCTGTTTTTT. Translation: CASSQEWGYLLGELFF.

This chain links TRBV5-1 with TRBJ2-1; D tentatively fits TRBD1 or TRBD2 (5 bases each). There are 15 residues in the CDR3. Germline V gene sequence: CDR1 SGHRS, CDR2 YFSETQ. Trimming removed 4 bases at V and 4 bases at J, with 15 bases between. The CDR3 nucleotides read TGCGCCAGCAGCGTCGGGACCGTGGGGTACAATGAGCAGTTCTTC. Its translation: CASSVGTVGYNEQFF.

V gene TRBV7-2 combines with J gene TRBJ2-5; the D is unclear. Trimming took 2 bases from V and 2 from J, leaving 9 bases between them. Germline V CDR1 and CDR2: SGHTA, FQGNSA. The CDR3 is made up of 14 amino acids. The CDR3 reads CASSLYGVQETQYF. CDR3 sequence (DNA): TGTGCCAGCAGCTTATATGGCGTACAAGAGACCCAGTACTTC.

V gene TRBV10-3 combines with J gene TRBJ2-7; D may match TRBD1 or TRBD2 (5 bases each). From germline, CDR1 is ENHRY and CDR2 SYGVKD. CDR3 length: 13 amino acids. V lost 5 bases and J 3 bases, leaving 11 bases between the germline ends. The CDR3: CAISSGTSYEQYF. Here the CDR3 DNA reads TGTGCCATCAGTTCCGGGACCAGCTACGAGCAGTACTTC.

The chain uses TRBV7-9 and TRBJ1-1, with 7 bases that match TRBD1. Germline lookup yields CDR1 SEHNR and CDR2 FQNEAQ (reference sequence). V was pared by 7 bases and J by 8 bases, with 13 bases of the junction left unmatched. The CDR3 totals 14 residues. The CDR3 DNA reads TGTGCCAGCACCTCCTTAGTGGAGACAGGGGAAGCTTTCTTT. Translating it yields CASTSLVETGEAFF.

The CDR3 spells CSARDPVEGSTEAFF. CDR3 in DNA: TGCAGTGCTAGAGATCCGGTCGAAGGATCTACTGAAGCTTTCTTT. The rearrangement joins TRBV20-1 to TRBJ1-1; D gene uncertain. V lost 0 bases, J lost 5 bases, and 16 bases lay in between. The CDR3 totals 15 residues. Germline CDR1 reads DFQATT; CDR2 reads SNEGSKA (reference sequence).

V usage is TRBV14 and J usage is TRBJ2-1; TRBD2 agrees at 10 bases. Germline CDR1 and CDR2: SGHDN and FVKESK. This CDR3 region has 15 residues. With V trimmed by 4 bases and J by 11 bases, 11 bases remained unmatched. CDR3 DNA sequence: TGTGCCAGCAGCCGTAAACTAGCGGGATTAGATAAGCAGTTCTTC. Protein sequence: CASSRKLAGLDKQFF.

The chain employs TRBV2 and TRBJ1-5; perhaps TRBD1 as D (6 bases). With 6 bases removed from V and 3 bases from J, the gap between germline ends came to 15 bases. CDR3 length: 15 residues. CDR1 and CDR2 from the germline V gene are SNHLY and FYNNEI. The CDR3 nucleotides are TGTGCCAGCAGCCCCAGGACAGCTAACAATCAGCCCCAGCATTTT. This encodes CASSPRTANNQPQHF.

This clonotype was seen more than once but under ten times. This chain joins TRBV20-1 and TRBJ1-6, with D unclear. Germline V gene lookup returns CDR1 DFQATT and CDR2 SNEGSKA (reference sequence). CDR3 length equals 16 residues. The V gene lost 0 bases and the J gene lost 0 bases, with 9 bases spanning the gap. CDR3 in amino acids: CSARDRQSSYNSPLHF. For the CDR3, the DNA is TGCAGTGCTAGAGATCGTCAGAGCTCCTATAATTCACCCCTCCACTTT.

At least ten counts were recorded for this clonotype. CDR3 nucleotide sequence: TGTGCCAGCAGTCCGGCAGGGGCAAACTATGGCTACACCTTC. Residues: CASSPAGANYGYTF. The chain has TRBV7-2 and TRBJ1-2, with a possible D match to TRBD1 (6 bases). Trimming pared 6 bases from V and 2 bases from J, leaving 13 bases between. This CDR3 is built from 14 residues. CDR1 and CDR2 (germline): SGHTA, FQGNSA.

The chain recombines TRBV7-2 with TRBJ1-1, with D maybe TRBD1 (5 bases). Trimming removed 1 base from V and 3 bases from J, with 12 bases in between. This CDR3 contains 15 residues. The germline V gene encodes CDR1 SGHTA and CDR2 FQGNSA. CDR3 DNA: TGTGCCAGCAGCTTAGGGGGCCTTCCTTACACTGAAGCTTTCTTT. Translating it yields CASSLGGLPYTEAFF.